This record covers a single T cell receptor beta chain. Its antigen remains unidentified. The length of the CDR3 is 15 residues. CDR1 and CDR2 from the germline V gene are MNHEY and SMNVEV (reference sequence). V lost 6 bases and J lost 1, with 13 bases in between. The sample originates from a study of beta chain features in type 1 diabetes. Overall study context: Across all samples, roughly 99 million sorted cells were examined.

What was sequenced were expressed TCRB transcripts, since all of the isolated RNA had been reverse transcribed. Several million reads were obtained on average from naive, central memory and regulatory T cell samples. Libraries were prepared by immunoSEQ multiplex PCR; TCRdb keeps only in-frame clonotypes and omits some of them. This sample has around 170,000 clones, with over 7.5% found just once. Study results and caveats: Diminished insertions and augmented deletions at VDJ junctions characterized type 1 diabetes patients. Within each of all four CD4+ subsets, Type 1 diabetes patients had TCRB CDR3s that were moderately but significantly shorter.

Sequenced input: central memory CD4+ T cells from blood. The clonotype originates from a woman aged 18-29 years in good health. The genes are TRBV27 and TRBJ2-1; tentatively, D is TRBD2 (6 bases). CDR3 sequence reads: CASRAWDSSYNEQFF. CDR3 DNA sequence: TGTGCCAGCAGGGCATGGGACTCTTCCTACAATGAGCAGTTCTTC.